Shown below are 2 T cell receptor beta chains from a single sample sequenced in a study of glioma-infiltrating T cells. The iRepertoire nested amplicon-rescue multiplex PCR amplified TCR alpha and beta CDR3s from RNA. MiXCR was run by TCRdb on the multiplex PCR reads, yielding one entry per CDR3 protein. The table shows fewer than 200,000 distinct CDR3 sequences, with approximately 40% occurring only once. The specimen was glioma tissue, nonneoplastic brain tissue, or PBMCs (not recorded which). The receptors shown here come from a human donor with low-grade glioma or glioblastoma, undergoing nonglioma brain surgery, or in good health (not recorded which).

In this sample, this clonotype is medium-sized. The V gene is TRBV6-1, the J gene TRBJ2-2; perhaps TRBD1 as D (5 bases). The CDR3 covers 14 residues. The germline CDR1 and CDR2 sequences are MNHNS and SASEGT. V lost 6 bases to trimming and J lost 3 bases, with 11 bases between them. The CDR3 spells CASRTKGDTGELFF. In DNA, the CDR3 is TGTGCCAGCAGGACCAAAGGGGACACCGGGGAGCTGTTTTTT.

This clonotype appeared many times. V is TRBV28 and J is TRBJ1-5, with D uncertain. The CDR3 loop spans 14 amino acids. The germline gives CDR1 MDHEN, CDR2 SYDVKM. Trimming cost V 2 bases and J 4 bases, with 9 bases left between them. CDR3 coding DNA: TGTGCCAGCAGTTTAAGGAAGCAGAATCAGCCCCAGCATTTT. Its protein product is CASSLRKQNQPQHF.